One and the same sample provided the 12 T cell receptor beta chains below, sequenced in a study of blood T cell repertoires in COVID-19. TCRdb's copy holds only in-frame clones and misses some; the assay was immunoSEQ multiplex PCR. The sample carries 59,000 or so clones, less than 85% recorded once. Sequences were obtained from peripheral blood. Every receptor here comes from a woman aged 45-60 years with active or convalescent COVID-19.

The chain links TRBV6-1 to TRBJ2-7; D gene ambiguous. The CDR3 contains 15 residues. With 3 bases removed from V and 0 bases from J, the gap between germline ends came to 12 bases. CDR1 is MNHNS, CDR2 SASEGT, per germline. This CDR3 is CASSDLYGDSYEQYF. Written as DNA, the CDR3 is TGTGCCAGCAGTGATCTCTATGGAGACTCCTACGAGCAGTACTTC.

The chain joins TRBV4-2 to TRBJ2-1; D is possibly TRBD2 (6 bases). Between the trimmed V and J ends, which lost 0 bases and 8 bases, there was a span of 20 bases. The CDR3 length is 17 residues. The germline V gene has CDR1 LGHNA and CDR2 YNFKEQ. The CDR3 DNA sequence: TGTGCCAGCAGCCAAGATGACGGGAGAATTGAAAAGGATGAGCAGTTCTTC. Amino acid sequence: CASSQDDGRIEKDEQFF.

This clone has a count of ten or more. This sequence joins TRBV28 and TRBJ2-1; the match to TRBD2 covers 12 bases. The CDR3 sequence is 18 residues long. Germline CDR1 and CDR2: MDHEN and SYDVKM. The trim removed 6 bases at V and 0 bases at J, leaving 9 bases unmatched. CDR3 nucleotides: TGTGCCAGCAGGTCTCGACTAGCGGGAGTGGGCTCCTACAATGAGCAGTTCTTC. It encodes CASRSRLAGVGSYNEQFF.

The chain recombines TRBV4-2 with TRBJ2-7, with 9 bases fitting TRBD1. Looked up from germline, CDR1 is LGHNA and CDR2 is YNFKEQ. The V segment lost 2 bases and the J segment 4 bases; nucleotides outside the gene matches: 9. The CDR3 runs 16 residues. Here the CDR3 reads CASSQITGTGPYEQYF. The CDR3 region has the DNA TGTGCCAGCAGCCAAATTACCGGGACAGGGCCTTACGAGCAGTACTTC.

The chain carries TRBV18 and TRBJ2-1; 13 bases align to TRBD2. There are 20 residues in the CDR3. CDR1 KGHSH and CDR2 LQKENI come from the germline V gene. V shed 2 bases and J 4 bases; nucleotides not matched to a gene: 14. The CDR3 region is CASSPAGSGLAGRGYNEQFF. The CDR3 nucleotides read TGTGCCAGCTCACCAGCTGGCTCGGGACTAGCGGGACGGGGATACAATGAGCAGTTCTTC.

The chain recombines TRBV10-3 with TRBJ2-3; 7 nucleotides agree with TRBD2. Germline V gene data show CDR1 as ENHRY and CDR2 as SYGVKD. The CDR3 length is 15 residues. Trimming removed 5 bases from V and 2 bases from J; junction bases left unmatched: 7. The CDR3 reads CAISSTGGNTDTQYF. The CDR3 DNA reads as TGTGCCATCAGTTCTACCGGGGGGAACACAGATACGCAGTATTTT.

J is TRBJ2-1 and V is TRBV4-2; tentative D call: TRBD2 (5 bases). This CDR3 spans 16 amino acids. V was trimmed by 5 bases and J by 4 bases, leaving 18 bases between them. Germline CDR1 is LGHNA and CDR2 is YNFKEQ. The CDR3 loop reads CASSTRQAAVYNEQFF. For the CDR3, the DNA is TGTGCCAGCAGCACCCGCCAAGCGGCTGTGTACAATGAGCAGTTCTTC.

V is TRBV7-9 and J is TRBJ1-1; 9 bases fit TRBD1. The CDR3 consists of 15 residues. Germline V CDR1 and CDR2: SEHNR, FQNEAQ (reference sequence). Trimming at V came to 1 base and at J to 9 bases, leaving 9 bases not matched to a gene. The DNA for the CDR3 is TGTGCCAGCAGCTTAGTACAGGGGGCGATGGTTAAAGCTTTCTTT. This encodes CASSLVQGAMVKAFF. The variable domain in full, completed from reference TRBV7-9 and TRBJ1-1, reads DTGVSQNPRHKITKRGQNVTFRCDPISEHNRLYWYRQTLGQGPEFLTYFQNEAQLEKSRLLSDRFSAERPKGSFSTLEIQRTEQGDSAMYLCASSLVQGAMVKAFFGQGTRLTVV.

The chain links TRBV28 to TRBJ1-2; possibly TRBD1 for D (5 bases). Germline V gene data show CDR1 as MDHEN and CDR2 as SYDVKM. The CDR3 runs to 13 residues. Trimming stripped 4 bases from V and 8 bases from J, with 14 bases between. The CDR3 nucleotides read TGTGCCAGCAGTTCAGGGTCCGGGTGGGGCTACACCTTC. Its protein product is CASSSGSGWGYTF.

This clone was picked up a small number of times. This chain joins TRBV5-6 and TRBJ1-5; 11 bases are a match to TRBD1. Germline CDR1 and CDR2: SGHDT and YYEEEE. CDR3 length equals 16 residues. J gave up 4 bases and V 1 base, and 4 bases lay outside the gene matches. The CDR3 region has the DNA TGTGCCAGCAGCTTGCTTGGGACAGGGGGTAATCAGCCCCAGCATTTT. It specifies CASSLLGTGGNQPQHF.

The chain uses TRBV5-1 and TRBJ1-1, with D perhaps TRBD1 (5 bases). Trimming removed 4 bases at V and 3 bases at J, with 16 bases between. CDR1 and CDR2 (germline): SGHRS, YFSETQ. This CDR3 has 15 residues. This CDR3 is CASSQSVGGDTEAFF. The CDR3 nucleotides are TGCGCCAGCAGCCAATCCGTTGGGGGGGACACTGAAGCTTTCTTT.

The V and J genes are TRBV13 and TRBJ2-1, with 10 positions matching TRBD2. Germline CDR1 is PRHDT and CDR2 is FYEKMQ (reference sequence). V trimming: 1 base; J trimming: 4 bases; junction bases outside the gene matches: 7. The CDR3 extends over 17 amino acids. The CDR3 sequence: CASSLELAGVRYNEQFF. CDR3 coding DNA: TGTGCCAGCAGCTTAGAGCTAGCGGGAGTACGATACAATGAGCAGTTCTTC.